This T cell receptor (beta chain) derives from a study of identifying expanded T cells in peripheral blood. Whole-study findings and limits: Clone count variance between approximately 2-week samples rose with total template count.

Germline V lookup: CDR1 MGHRA, CDR2 YSYEKL. The CDR3 loop spans 17 amino acids. Losses at the gene ends were 0 bases for V and 6 bases for J; bases not matched to a gene: 10. The table lists this clone with a count of one. What it binds is not known. The assay was immunoSEQ multiplex PCR, and TCRdb's table has in-frame clones only and misses some. The sample holds about 100,000 clones, around nine tenths seen once. The sequenced sample consisted of blood. This receptor was identified in a person aged 18 to 75 in good health. The chain couples TRBV4-1 to TRBJ2-2, with TRBD1 matching over 7 bases. DNA for the CDR3: TGCGCCAGCAGCCAAGATCGGAAAGGGGGCGCGTCCGGGGAGCTGTTTTTT. Translation: CASSQDRKGGASGELFF.